A single sample is the source of the 8 T cell receptor beta chains below, sequenced in a study of molecular identifiers for immune sequencing clone quantification. TCRdb used MiXCR to reprocess the PCR reads, holding one entry per CDR3 protein. Among 600,000 to 650,000 distinct CDR3 sequences listed, about 20% were seen once. Input material: naive CD8+ T cells from blood, with Jurkat cell RNA spiked in. The subset here: FACS-sorted CD8+CD4-CCR7+CD45RA+ naive T cells. These receptors originate from a human donor in good health. Some libraries in this study had Jurkat cell RNA spiked in.

This clonotype was recorded at least ten times. The rearrangement links TRBV13 to TRBJ2-5; 12 bases map to TRBD2. This CDR3 is 13 amino acids long. The trim removed 5 bases at V and 12 bases at J, leaving 7 bases unmatched. The germline V gene has CDR1 PRHDT and CDR2 FYEKMQ (reference sequence). CDR3 sequence (DNA): TGTGCCAGCAGCCCCGGACTAGCGGGGATGAAGTACTTC. Translation gives CASSPGLAGMKYF.

With regard to this clonotype: The junction differs from germline at one of its ends, possibly a read error. The V call is TRBV9, the J call TRBJ1-1; TRBD1 is a possible D gene (6 bases). The CDR3 covers 13 residues. CDR1 and CDR2 (germline): SGDLS, YYNGEE. CDR3 nucleotide sequence: TGTGCCAGCGGCGTGGGGGCAAACACTGAAGCTTTCTTT. It is translated as CASGVGANTEAFF.

Remarks on this clonotype: A much bigger clone sits one base away, suggesting this may be a read error. The CDR3 region is CASSFGAGLNSYSEQFF. The DNA of the CDR3 is TGTGCCAGCAGCTTCGGCGCGGGACTAAACTCCTACAGTGAGCAGTTCTTC. The V gene is TRBV11-2, the J gene TRBJ2-1, with TRBD2 matching over 7 bases. This CDR3 is built from 17 residues. The germline V gene encodes CDR1 SGHAT and CDR2 FQNNGV.

This clonotype was detected ten times or more. V gene TRBV5-5 combines with J gene TRBJ2-7; TRBD2 agrees at 8 bases. With 0 bases clipped from V and 3 bases from J, the junction kept 8 bases outside the gene matches. Germline CDR1 SGHKS, CDR2 YYEKEE (reference sequence). The CDR3 extends over 16 amino acids. This chain's CDR3 is CASSLAKISGGYEQYF. CDR3 coding DNA: TGTGCCAGCAGCTTGGCCAAGATCAGCGGGGGCTACGAGCAGTACTTC.

This clonotype has just a few counts. V usage is TRBV27 and J usage is TRBJ2-3; no firm D call. The CDR3 consists of 12 residues. Trimming shortened V by 8 bases and J by 2 bases, and 8 bases separated the two germline ends. Germline V gives CDR1 MNHEY, CDR2 SMNVEV (reference sequence). The DNA for the CDR3 is TGTGCCAGCTTCTCAAACACAGATACGCAGTATTTT. This sequence encodes CASFSNTDTQYF.

This clonotype was found many times. The chain uses TRBV7-9 and TRBJ2-1; D might be TRBD2 (6 bases). Per the germline V gene, CDR1 is SEHNR and CDR2 is FQNEAQ (reference sequence). V lost 5 bases to trimming and J lost 0 bases, with 14 bases between them. The length of the CDR3 is 16 residues. CDR3 nucleotides: TGTGCCAGCAGCCCCTCAGGAGGGCTCTCCTACAATGAGCAGTTCTTC. Translation gives CASSPSGGLSYNEQFF.

J is TRBJ2-5 and V is TRBV25-1, with D perhaps given as TRBD1 or TRBD2 (6 bases each). Trimming stripped 4 bases from V and 5 bases from J, with 14 bases between. The germline V gene has CDR1 MGHDK and CDR2 SYGVNS. This CDR3 is built from 14 residues. The CDR3 DNA reads as TGTGCCAGCAGTGCAGTTGGGGGGCGGGAGACCCAGTACTTC. Its protein product is CASSAVGGRETQYF.

This clonotype was found many times. The CDR3 region is CASSQDSSGEETQYF. CDR3 DNA sequence: TGTGCCAGCAGCCAAGATTCTAGCGGGGAAGAGACCCAGTACTTC. The chain employs TRBV3-1 and TRBJ2-5; TRBD2 agrees at 9 bases. The CDR3 covers 15 residues. The germline CDR1 and CDR2 sequences are LGHDT and YNNKEL (reference sequence). Trimming took 0 bases from V and 3 from J; bases not matched to a gene: 2.